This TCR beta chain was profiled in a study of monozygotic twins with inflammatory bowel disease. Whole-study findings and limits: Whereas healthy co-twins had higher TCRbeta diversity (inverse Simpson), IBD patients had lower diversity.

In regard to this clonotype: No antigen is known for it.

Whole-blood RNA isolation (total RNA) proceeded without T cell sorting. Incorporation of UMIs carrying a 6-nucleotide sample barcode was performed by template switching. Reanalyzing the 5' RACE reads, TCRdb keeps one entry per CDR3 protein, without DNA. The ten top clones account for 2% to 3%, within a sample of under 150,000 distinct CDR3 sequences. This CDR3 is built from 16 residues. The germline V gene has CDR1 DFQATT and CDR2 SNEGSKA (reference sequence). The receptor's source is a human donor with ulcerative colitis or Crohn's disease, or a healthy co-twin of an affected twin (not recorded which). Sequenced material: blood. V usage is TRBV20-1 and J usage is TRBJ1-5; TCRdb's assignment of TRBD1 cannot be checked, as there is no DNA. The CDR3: CSARDPLRGASQPQHF.